The clone carrying this T cell receptor (beta chain) came up a few times. Single viable CD3+CD4+CD8-CD45RO+ cells were sorted as the memory CD4+ T cells. These data belong to a study of memory CD4+ T cells and cytomegalovirus serostatus. In the original processing: Out-of-frame sequences were removed, leaving a few million distinct TCRbeta sequences. Sequencing was performed with immunoSEQ multiplex PCR; in TCRdb, only in-frame clones are kept and a portion is missing. Clonal size and the V and J genes are those of that table, whereas D and trimming came from the DNA. The sample consists of around 54,000 clones, over 65% of them appearing once. The V end was cut by 3 bases, the J end by 2 bases, with 6 bases between. CDR3 length: 12 amino acids. Germline V gene data show CDR1 as SGHRS and CDR2 as YFSETQ.

Sequencing was performed on memory CD4+ T cells from blood. This clonotype originated in an adult in good health and CMV-seropositive. This chain uses TRBV5-1 with TRBJ2-7, with a possible D match to TRBD1 (5 bases). CDR3 nucleotides: TGCGCCAGCAGCTCACAGGCCTACGAGCAGTACTTC. Amino acids: CASSSQAYEQYF.